These T cell receptor beta chains were read from a single sample in a study of shared clonotypes between healthy human individuals. The method was immunoSEQ multiplex PCR; TCRdb's version includes in-frame clones alone and lacks a portion of them. This sample has about 1.1 million clones; approximately 78% occur once, and the top ten carry roughly 0.65%. Sequencing input: memory CD4+ T cells from PBMCs. The receptors come from a man aged 18 to 35 in good health. Some clones in this sample may be carry-over from other donors' samples. The CDR3 runs from the conserved cysteine through the conserved F or W. A D gene is named only where the DNA matches it firmly. Clone size appears in some rows only: once, few, many, or a class for an expanded clone.

>few|TRBV5-1|.|TRBJ2-7
TGCGCCAGCAGCTTGGACCAACCTTCGAAGCAGTACTTC
CASSLDQPSKQYF
>.|TRBV29-1|TRBD1|TRBJ2-7
TGCAGCGTTGAAGATGGGTCCGGGACAGGTTCCTACGAGCAGTACTTC
CSVEDGSGTGSYEQYF
>.|TRBV10-1|TRBD1|TRBJ2-3
TGCGCCAGCAGTGAGGGGACAGGGGTGGATACGCAGTATTTT
CASSEGTGVDTQYF
>few|TRBV2|TRBD2|TRBJ2-7
TGTGCCAGCAGCGATGATAGCGGGAGATTACACGAGCAGTACTTC
CASSDDSGRLHEQYF
>.|TRBV5-1|TRBD2|TRBJ2-1
TGCGCCAGCAGCTTGGGACTAGCGGAACGTAATGAGCAGTTCTTC
CASSLGLAERNEQFF
>once|TRBV2|.|TRBJ1-2
TGTGCCAGCAGCCCCAGTGCCGGGACGTACAGGAATGGCTACACCTTC
CASSPSAGTYRNGYTF
>.|TRBV4-1|.|TRBJ1-4
TGCGCCAGCAGCCAAGCCGGACCAACTAATGAAAAACTGTTTTTT
CASSQAGPTNEKLFF
>few|TRBV9|.|TRBJ2-5
TGTGCCAGCAGCGTAGACACAGGAGGGAGGGAGACCCAGTACTTC
CASSVDTGGRETQYF
>.|TRBV7-2|.|TRBJ1-2
TGTGCCAGCAGCTTCCCCTCGGGGCCCCAGGCGTACTATGGCTACACCTTC
CASSFPSGPQAYYGYTF
>few|TRBV9|TRBD2|TRBJ2-2
TGTGCCAGCAGCGGGACTAGCGGGACCGGGGAGCTGTTTTTT
CASSGTSGTGELFF
>.|TRBV9|TRBD1|TRBJ1-2
TGTGCCAGCAGCGAGGGGGACAGTACCGGTACCTTC
CASSEGDSTGTF
>.|TRBV28|TRBD1|TRBJ2-7
TGTGCCAGCACGTCAGGACAGGGACACGAGCAGTACTTC
CASTSGQGHEQYF
>.|TRBV7-3|.|TRBJ2-3
TGTGCCAGCAGCTTGGCAGGGGGGGCCACAGATACGCAGTATTTT
CASSLAGGATDTQYF
>few|TRBV30|.|TRBJ2-5
TGTGCCTGGAGTAGCTGGACGCAAGAGACCCAGTACTTC
CAWSSWTQETQYF
>.|TRBV7-9|.|TRBJ1-2
TGTGCCAGCAGCTCCGCCATTCGGGGACACGGGCCTGTTGACTATGGCTACACCTTC
CASSSAIRGHGPVDYGYTF
>.|TRBV19|.|TRBJ1-2
TGTGCCAGTAATCGGGGAGGCAGTAACTATGGCTACACCTTC
CASNRGGSNYGYTF
>once|TRBV7-9|.|TRBJ2-6
TGTGCCAGCAGCTTAGTCGGGCGCGCTGGGGCCAACGTCCTGACTTTC
CASSLVGRAGANVLTF
>.|TRBV28|.|TRBJ2-3
TGTGCCAGCAGTCTAAACTATGATTGGTATTTT
CASSLNYDWYF
>.|TRBV5-4|TRBD1|TRBJ2-1
TGTGCCAGCAGCCCCGACAGGGATCCCTACAATGAGCAGTTCTTC
CASSPDRDPYNEQFF